These T cell receptor beta chains were read from a single sample in a study of shared clonotypes between healthy human individuals. Clones were sequenced by immunoSEQ multiplex PCR, and TCRdb holds only the in-frame ones, with some missing. The table has over 2 million clones, 95% seen once; the top ten hold 0.1% to 0.15%. What was sequenced was naive CD4+ T cells sorted from blood. The receptors originated from a man between 18 and 29 years old in good health. The CDR3 runs from the conserved cysteine through the conserved F or W. D genes are given only for firm matches. Only some rows state a clone size, as once, few, many or a class for expanded clones.

>NA|TRBJ2-3|TRBV6-5|NA
CASSYGQNVPDTQYF
TGTGCCAGCAGTTACGGCCAAAACGTGCCAGATACGCAGTATTTT
>NA|TRBJ1-5|TRBV9|NA
CASSVSGNQPQHF
TGTGCCAGCAGCGTGAGTGGCAATCAGCCCCAGCATTTT
>NA|TRBJ1-1|TRBV2|NA
CASSLTRGITEAFF
TGTGCCAGCAGTCTCACCCGGGGGATTACTGAAGCTTTCTTT
>NA|TRBJ1-2|TRBV11-2|once
CASSFSGLANYGYTF
TGTGCCAGCAGCTTTAGCGGATTAGCTAACTATGGCTACACCTTC
>NA|TRBJ2-7|TRBV6-5|NA
CASTADRELNF
TGTGCCAGCACCGCCGACCGGGAACTGAACTTC
>TRBD1|TRBJ1-6|TRBV28|NA
CASSLVQPGQSPAPLHF
TGTGCCAGCAGTTTGGTGCAACCGGGACAGTCGCCGGCACCCCTCCACTTT
>NA|TRBJ1-2|TRBV7-9|NA
CASSQVPEGIGGYTF
TGTGCCAGCAGCCAAGTGCCGGAGGGTATTGGAGGCTACACCTTC
>TRBD1|TRBJ1-3|TRBV5-1|NA
CASSSSGTGAVSGNTIYF
TGCGCCAGCAGCTCCTCCGGGACAGGGGCAGTCTCTGGAAACACCATATATTTT
>TRBD1|TRBJ1-5|TRBV7-2|NA
CASSQTGGSNQPQHF
TGTGCCAGCAGTCAAACAGGGGGGAGCAATCAGCCCCAGCATTTT
>TRBD2|TRBJ2-1|TRBV5-6|NA
CASSLRTSGASYNEQFF
TGTGCCAGCAGCTTGCGGACTAGCGGGGCGTCCTACAATGAGCAGTTCTTC
>NA|TRBJ2-7|TRBV15|NA
CATSRGAYEQYF
TGTGCCACCAGCAGAGGGGCTTACGAGCAGTACTTC
>TRBD2|TRBJ2-7|TRBV5-8|once
CASSNGISGGAYEQYF
TGTGCCAGCAGCAATGGGATTAGCGGGGGGGCCTACGAGCAGTACTTC
>NA|TRBJ1-4|TRBV4-1|once
CASSPREGPNEKLFF
TGCGCCAGCAGTCCTCGGGAGGGTCCTAATGAAAAACTGTTTTTT
>TRBD1|TRBJ2-7|TRBV5-4|NA
CASSTGQGGTTYEQYF
TGTGCCAGCAGCACTGGACAGGGGGGTACGACCTACGAGCAGTACTTC
>TRBD1|TRBJ2-7|TRBV10-3|once
CAITWDREVGEQYF
TGTGCCATCACTTGGGACAGGGAGGTGGGCGAGCAGTACTTC
>NA|TRBJ2-3|TRBV10-1|NA
CASSELGGTDTQYF
TGCGCCAGCAGTGAGTTGGGAGGCACAGATACGCAGTATTTT